The 20 T cell receptor beta chains listed next were all sequenced from one sample in a study of blood T cell repertoires in COVID-19. Repertoires were generated with immunoSEQ multiplex PCR, while TCRdb's copy carries only in-frame clones and drops some. The data show more than 250,000 clones, around 87% seen once. Sequencing was carried out using PBMCs or T cells enriched from blood (not recorded which). Receptors originate from a woman in her twenties or thirties who had recovered from COVID-19.

A single count supports this clone. The chain carries TRBV7-2 and TRBJ2-7, with D maybe TRBD1 (6 bases). This CDR3 has 14 amino acids. The ends were cut back, 1 base at V and 1 base at J, with 8 bases in the middle. Germline-derived CDR1 and CDR2 are SGHTA and FQGNSA. CDR3 loop: CASSLVTGSYEQYF. The CDR3 DNA is TGTGCCAGCAGCTTAGTCACAGGGTCCTACGAGCAGTACTTC.

The V call is TRBV9, the J call TRBJ1-3, with D uncertain. CDR3 length equals 14 residues. Deletions cut 0 bases from V and 7 bases from J, with 11 bases between. Germline CDR1 SGDLS, CDR2 YYNGEE. This CDR3 reads CASSVGSSRNTIYF. The CDR3 region has the DNA TGTGCCAGCAGCGTAGGTAGCTCGAGGAACACCATATATTTT. The full variable domain, completed using reference TRBV9 and TRBJ1-3, is DSGVTQTPKHLITATGQRVTLRCSPRSGDLSVYWYQQSLDQGLQFLIQYYNGEERAKGNILERFSAQQFPDLHSELNLSSLELGDSALYFCASSVGSSRNTIYFGEGSWLTVV.

This clone was picked up a small number of times. The CDR3 region has the DNA TGTGCCAGCAGCAAAGCGCGCGGGGACTCGCATTTT. It yields the protein CASSKARGDSHF. The V call is TRBV21-1, the J call TRBJ1-5. TRBV21-1 is reported as a pseudogene. The CDR3 length is 12 residues.

V usage is TRBV3-1 (or the pseudogene TRBV3-2) and J usage is TRBJ1-2, with D unclear. CDR1 is LGHDT and CDR2 is YNNKEL in the germline V gene (reference sequence). The germline V and J ends were trimmed by 0 bases and 5 bases, with 10 bases remaining between them. CDR3 size: 14 residues. The CDR3, as DNA: TGTGCCAGCAGCCAAGATATGAGCTTATATGGCTACACCTTC. As protein: CASSQDMSLYGYTF.

Here the CDR3 reads CASSLQGADSPLHF. The CDR3 region has the DNA TGTGCCAGCAGCCTACAGGGGGCAGACTCACCCCTCCACTTT. V and J are TRBV5-4 and TRBJ1-6; 9 positions match TRBD1. Per the germline V gene, CDR1 is SGHNT and CDR2 is YYREEE (reference sequence). The CDR3 totals 14 residues. With 4 bases clipped from V and 10 bases from J, the junction kept 6 bases outside the gene matches.

The chain is built from TRBV2 and TRBJ2-1, with 7 bases that match TRBD1. Germline V gene data show CDR1 as SNHLY and CDR2 as FYNNEI. This CDR3 has 13 residues. Germline trimming cut 6 bases from V and 7 bases from J; bases unmatched to any gene: 6. CDR3 loop: CASSLGQVNEQFF. The CDR3 nucleotides read TGTGCCAGCAGCCTTGGACAGGTAAATGAGCAGTTCTTC.

Concerning this clone: The sample carries other DNA sequences with the same CDR3. The rearrangement links TRBV14 to TRBJ1-2; TRBD1 matches 7 bases. The length of the CDR3 is 13 residues. Trimming at V came to 1 base and at J to 5 bases, leaving 1 base not matched to a gene. Germline loops: CDR1 SGHDN, CDR2 FVKESK. CDR3 protein: CASSQGQGYGYTF. CDR3 sequence (DNA): TGTGCCAGCAGCCAAGGACAGGGATATGGCTACACCTTC. Full variable domain (outside the CDR3, taken from reference TRBV14 and TRBJ1-2): EAGVTQFPSHSVIEKGQTVTLRCDPISGHDNLYWYRRVMGKEIKFLLHFVKESKQDESGMPNNRFLAERTGGTYSTLKVQPAELEDSGVYFCASSQGQGYGYTFGSGTRLTVV.

The chain uses TRBV19 and TRBJ2-1; TRBD2 might be the D (5 bases). The V and J ends lost 7 bases and 8 bases respectively, with 9 bases between them. Germline V gene lookup returns CDR1 LNHDA and CDR2 SQIVND (reference sequence). The CDR3 loop spans 11 amino acids. The CDR3 coding sequence is TGTGCCAGTATTAGCGCCTATGAGCAGTTCTTC. Its protein product is CASISAYEQFF.

With regard to this clone: Other DNA sequences from this sample encode an identical CDR3 as well. The rearrangement joins TRBV5-5 to TRBJ1-1; tentatively, D is TRBD1 (5 bases). V was shortened by 4 bases and J by 4 bases, with 11 bases between the two germline ends. The length of the CDR3 is 13 residues. Per the germline V gene, CDR1 is SGHKS and CDR2 is YYEKEE (reference sequence). CDR3 DNA sequence: TGTGCCAGCAGCCGGGGGACGGGCACTGAAGCTTTCTTT. Its protein is CASSRGTGTEAFF.

V gene TRBV12-5 combines with J gene TRBJ1-4, with TRBD1 identical over 7 bases. The CDR3 loop spans 17 amino acids. CDR1 LGHNT and CDR2 FRNRAP come from the germline V gene. The V gene end was trimmed by 3 bases and the J gene end by 6 bases; junction bases not matched to a gene: 13. CDR3 DNA: TGTGCTAGTGGTTTTTTACAGGGGAGCAGGGAGGATGAAAAACTGTTTTTT. This translates into CASGFLQGSREDEKLFF.

The chain couples TRBV6-2 or TRBV6-3 to TRBJ1-1; D is ambiguous. This CDR3 comprises 18 residues. Trimming removed 4 bases at V and 1 base at J, with 22 bases between. Germline values: CDR1 MNHEY, CDR2 SVGEGT. The CDR3, as DNA: TGTGCCAGCAGTTCCACCACTGGAATAAGGAGAACGAACACTGAAGCTTTCTTT. This sequence encodes CASSSTTGIRRTNTEAFF.

The chain is built from TRBV2 and TRBJ1-2, with 11 bases lining up with TRBD1. CDR1 and CDR2 from the germline V gene are SNHLY and FYNNEI. The CDR3 has 13 residues. The trim removed 6 bases at V and 8 bases at J, leaving 5 bases unmatched. The CDR3 sequence is CASRLGQGAGYTF. The CDR3 DNA sequence: TGTGCCAGCAGACTCGGACAGGGGGCGGGCTACACCTTC.

The CDR3 spells CAWAAERIPRGYTF. In nucleotides, the CDR3 is TGTGCCTGGGCGGCGGAAAGGATACCCAGAGGCTACACCTTC. The chain uses TRBV30 and TRBJ1-2; D remains ambiguous. The V gene lost 5 bases and the J gene lost 8 bases, with 21 bases spanning the gap. The CDR3 length is 14 residues. Looked up from germline, CDR1 is GTSNPN and CDR2 is SVGIG (reference sequence).

This chain links TRBV12-5 with TRBJ1-2; 9 bases line up with TRBD1. Losses at the gene ends were 0 bases for V and 13 bases for J; bases not matched to a gene: 6. CDR1 and CDR2 from the germline V gene are LGHNT and FRNRAP. There are 13 residues in the CDR3. The CDR3 here is CASGLVLRQGVTF. The CDR3 DNA reads TGTGCTAGTGGTTTGGTCCTTAGACAGGGGGTCACCTTC.

The V and J genes are TRBV12-5 and TRBJ1-5; D remains unclear. Germline-derived CDR1 and CDR2 are LGHNT and FRNRAP. V lost 3 bases, J lost 2 bases, and 8 bases lay in between. This CDR3 comprises 14 residues. The CDR3 reads CASGFYTGNQPQHF. DNA of the CDR3: TGTGCTAGTGGTTTTTACACCGGCAATCAGCCCCAGCATTTT. Combining the CDR3 with reference TRBV12-5 and TRBJ1-5 gives the whole variable domain DARVTQTPRHKVTEMGQEVTMRCQPILGHNTVFWYRQTMMQGLELLAYFRNRAPLDDSGMPKDRFSAEMPDATLATLKIQPSEPRDSAVYFCASGFYTGNQPQHFGDGTRLSIL.

The genes are TRBV18 and TRBJ1-3; D is unresolved. CDR1 KGHSH and CDR2 LQKENI come from the germline V gene. The V gene lost 3 bases and the J gene lost 0 bases, with 18 bases spanning the gap. CDR3 length: 18 amino acids. The CDR3 DNA reads as TGTGCCAGCTCACCTAGCCGCCTTCCAGCGGCCTCTGGAAACACCATATATTTT. Protein: CASSPSRLPAASGNTIYF.

This clone was recorded only once. This sequence joins TRBV6-5 and TRBJ1-2, with TRBD1 matching over 7 bases. In germline, CDR1 is MNHEY, CDR2 SVGAGI. The CDR3 is 13 amino acids. The J segment lost 0 bases and the V segment lost 6 bases, leaving 1 base of the junction unmatched. The CDR3 region has the DNA TGTGCCAGCAGCACAGGGGCTAACTATGGCTACACCTTC. Translated, it gives CASSTGANYGYTF.

The chain combines TRBV28 with TRBJ1-5, with D possibly matching TRBD1 (6 bases). V was pared by 4 bases and J by 4 bases, with 11 bases between. Germline CDR1 MDHEN, CDR2 SYDVKM. This CDR3 has 14 residues. The CDR3 DNA reads as TGTGCCAGCAGTTCGGACAGTCTGAATCAGCCCCAGCATTTT. It yields the protein CASSSDSLNQPQHF.

This chain connects TRBV6-5 to TRBJ1-1; D might be TRBD1 (6 bases). Germline CDR1 and CDR2: MNHEY and SVGAGI. V lost 3 bases, J lost 5 bases, and 19 bases lay in between. The CDR3 sequence is 16 residues long. CDR3 sequence (DNA): TGTGCCAGCAGTTATAAGGTCCCACAGGGAGATACTGAAGCTTTCTTT. It translates to CASSYKVPQGDTEAFF.

This chain uses TRBV21-1 with TRBJ2-2; TRBD1, the table's D call, lacks a check against the DNA. TRBV21-1 is deemed a pseudogene. The CDR3 loop spans 16 amino acids. Written as DNA, the CDR3 is TGTGCCAGCAGCAAAGTTAAGGGGCACGGGACCGGGGAGCTGTTTTTT. Translated: CASSKVKGHGTGELFF.